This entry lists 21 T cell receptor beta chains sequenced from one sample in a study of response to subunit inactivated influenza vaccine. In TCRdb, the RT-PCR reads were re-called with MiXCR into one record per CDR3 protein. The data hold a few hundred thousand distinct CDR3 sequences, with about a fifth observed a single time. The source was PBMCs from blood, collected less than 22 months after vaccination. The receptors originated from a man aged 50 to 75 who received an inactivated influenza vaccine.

CDR3 sequence (DNA): TGTGCCGGATCGGGAGGCTACGAGCAGTACTTC. It translates to CAGSGGYEQYF. J is TRBJ2-7 and V is TRBV2; 7 positions agree with TRBD2. V lost 11 bases to trimming and J lost 3 bases; unmatched junction nucleotides: 4. The CDR3 is 11 residues long. The germline V gene has CDR1 SNHLY and CDR2 FYNNEI.

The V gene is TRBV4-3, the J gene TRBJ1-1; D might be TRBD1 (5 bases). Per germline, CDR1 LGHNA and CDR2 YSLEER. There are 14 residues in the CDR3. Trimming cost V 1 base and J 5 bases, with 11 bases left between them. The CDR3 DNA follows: TGCGCCAGCAGCCAAGCAGGGCGTGGTACTGAAGCTTTCTTT. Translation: CASSQAGRGTEAFF.

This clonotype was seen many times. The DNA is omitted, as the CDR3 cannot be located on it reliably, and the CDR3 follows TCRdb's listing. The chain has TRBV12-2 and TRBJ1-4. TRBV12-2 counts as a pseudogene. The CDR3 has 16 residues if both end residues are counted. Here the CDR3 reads CASRLALLQLMKNCFF.

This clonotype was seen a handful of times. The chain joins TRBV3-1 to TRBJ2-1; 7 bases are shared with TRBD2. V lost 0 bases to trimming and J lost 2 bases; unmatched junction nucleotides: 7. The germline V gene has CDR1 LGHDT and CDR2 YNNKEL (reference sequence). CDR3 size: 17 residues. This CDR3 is CASSQDKGGSAYNEQFF. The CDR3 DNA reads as TGTGCCAGCAGCCAAGATAAAGGCGGGAGCGCCTACAATGAGCAGTTCTTC.

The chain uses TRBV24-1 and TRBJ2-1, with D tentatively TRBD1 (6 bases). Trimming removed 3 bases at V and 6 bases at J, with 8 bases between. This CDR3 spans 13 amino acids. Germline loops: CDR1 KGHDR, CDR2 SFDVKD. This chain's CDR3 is CATSDTGFNEQFF. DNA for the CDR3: TGTGCCACCAGTGATACAGGGTTCAATGAGCAGTTCTTC.

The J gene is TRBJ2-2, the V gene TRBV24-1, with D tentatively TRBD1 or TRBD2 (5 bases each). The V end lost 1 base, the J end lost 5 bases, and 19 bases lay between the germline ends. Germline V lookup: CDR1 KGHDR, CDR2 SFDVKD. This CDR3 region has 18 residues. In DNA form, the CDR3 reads TGTGCCACCAGTGATTTACGACCTGAAGGGACCATAACCGGGGAGCTGTTTTTT. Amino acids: CATSDLRPEGTITGELFF.

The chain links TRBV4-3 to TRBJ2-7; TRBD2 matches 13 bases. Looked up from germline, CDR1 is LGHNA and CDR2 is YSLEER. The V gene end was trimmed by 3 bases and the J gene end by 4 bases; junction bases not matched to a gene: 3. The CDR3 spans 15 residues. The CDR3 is CASSQGLAGRYEQYF. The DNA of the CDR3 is TGCGCCAGCAGCCAGGGACTAGCGGGAAGGTACGAGCAGTACTTC.

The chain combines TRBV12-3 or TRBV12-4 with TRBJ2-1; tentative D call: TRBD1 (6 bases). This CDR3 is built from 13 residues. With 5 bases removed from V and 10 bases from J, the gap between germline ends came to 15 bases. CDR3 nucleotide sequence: TGTGCCAGCAGTCCCTACCGTGGGGGCGAGCAGTTCTTC. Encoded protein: CASSPYRGGEQFF.

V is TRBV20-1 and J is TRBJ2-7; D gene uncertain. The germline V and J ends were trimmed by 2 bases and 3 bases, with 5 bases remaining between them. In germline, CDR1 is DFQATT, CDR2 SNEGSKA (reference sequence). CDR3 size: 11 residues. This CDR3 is CSARWDYEQYF. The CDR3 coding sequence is TGCAGTGCTAGATGGGACTACGAGCAGTACTTC.

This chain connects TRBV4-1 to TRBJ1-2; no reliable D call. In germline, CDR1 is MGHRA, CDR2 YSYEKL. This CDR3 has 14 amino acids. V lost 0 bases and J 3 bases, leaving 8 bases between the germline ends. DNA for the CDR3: TGCGCCAGCAGCCAAGACCCCCAGTACTATGGCTACACCTTC. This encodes CASSQDPQYYGYTF.

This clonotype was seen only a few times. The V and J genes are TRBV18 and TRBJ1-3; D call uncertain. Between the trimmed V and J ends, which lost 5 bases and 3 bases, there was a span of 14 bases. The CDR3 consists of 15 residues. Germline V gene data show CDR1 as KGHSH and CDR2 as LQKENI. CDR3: CASSSLGGLGNTIYF. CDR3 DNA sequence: TGTGCCAGCTCATCCCTCGGCGGGCTTGGAAACACCATATATTTT. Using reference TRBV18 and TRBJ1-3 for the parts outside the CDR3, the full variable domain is NAGVMQNPRHLVRRRGQEARLRCSPMKGHSHVYWYRQLPEEGLKFMVYLQKENIIDESGMPKERFSAEFPKEGPSILRIQQVVRGDSAAYFCASSSLGGLGNTIYFGEGSWLTVV.

The CDR3 coding sequence is TGTGCCAGCAGTTACTCGCTAGCGGAGCCACGTAGGTACAATGAGCAGTTCTTC. Amino acids: CASSYSLAEPRRYNEQFF. The J gene is TRBJ2-1, the V gene TRBV6-5, with 7 bases aligning to TRBD2. Germline CDR1 is MNHEY and CDR2 is SVGAGI. V dropped 0 bases and J dropped 4; count of bases not matched to a gene: 12. This CDR3 is 18 amino acids long.

The CDR3 is CASSFLKSGSGETQYF. DNA for the CDR3: TGTGCCAGCAGTTTTCTAAAGAGCGGGAGCGGGGAGACCCAGTACTTC. This chain links TRBV28 with TRBJ2-5, with 8 bases identical to TRBD2. The CDR3 totals 16 residues. V lost 3 bases, J lost 5 bases, and 11 bases stayed unmatched. Germline loops: CDR1 MDHEN, CDR2 SYDVKM.

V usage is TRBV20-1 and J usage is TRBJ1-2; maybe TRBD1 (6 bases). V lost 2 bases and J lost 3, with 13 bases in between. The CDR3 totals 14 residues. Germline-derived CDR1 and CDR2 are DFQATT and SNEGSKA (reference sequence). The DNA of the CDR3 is TGCAGTGCTAGATCACAGGGATCCGACTATGGCTACACCTTC. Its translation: CSARSQGSDYGYTF.

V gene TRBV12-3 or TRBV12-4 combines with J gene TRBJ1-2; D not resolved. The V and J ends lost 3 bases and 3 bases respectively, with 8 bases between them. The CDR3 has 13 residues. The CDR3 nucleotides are TGTGCCAGCAGTTTCGACACTTACTATGGCTACACCTTC. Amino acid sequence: CASSFDTYYGYTF.

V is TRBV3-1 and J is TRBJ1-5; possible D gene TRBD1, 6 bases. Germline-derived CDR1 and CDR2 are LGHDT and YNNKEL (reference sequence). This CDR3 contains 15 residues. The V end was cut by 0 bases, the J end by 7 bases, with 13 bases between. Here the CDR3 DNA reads TGTGCCAGCAGCCAAGATGGTCAGGGGTTACAGCCCCAGCATTTT. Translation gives CASSQDGQGLQPQHF.

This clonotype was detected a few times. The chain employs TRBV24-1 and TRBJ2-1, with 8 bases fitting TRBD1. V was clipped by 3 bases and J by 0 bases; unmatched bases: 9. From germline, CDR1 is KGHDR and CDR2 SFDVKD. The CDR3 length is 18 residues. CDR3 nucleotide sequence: TGTGCCACCAGTGATCCCGACAGGGGTCCGAGCTCCTACAATGAGCAGTTCTTC. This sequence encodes CATSDPDRGPSSYNEQFF.

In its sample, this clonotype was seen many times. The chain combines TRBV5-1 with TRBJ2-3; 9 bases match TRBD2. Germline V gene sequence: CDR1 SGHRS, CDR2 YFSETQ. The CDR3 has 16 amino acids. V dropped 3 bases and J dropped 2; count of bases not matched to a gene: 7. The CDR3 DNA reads TGCGCCAGCAGCTCATCTAGCGGGGAGTACACAGATACGCAGTATTTT. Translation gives CASSSSSGEYTDTQYF.

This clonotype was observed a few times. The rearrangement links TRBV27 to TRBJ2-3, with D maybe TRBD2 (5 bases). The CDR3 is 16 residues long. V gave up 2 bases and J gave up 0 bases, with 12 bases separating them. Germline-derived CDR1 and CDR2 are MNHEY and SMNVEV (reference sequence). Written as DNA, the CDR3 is TGTGCCAGCAGTTTACATGTGACTACGAGCACAGATACGCAGTATTTT. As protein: CASSLHVTTSTDTQYF.

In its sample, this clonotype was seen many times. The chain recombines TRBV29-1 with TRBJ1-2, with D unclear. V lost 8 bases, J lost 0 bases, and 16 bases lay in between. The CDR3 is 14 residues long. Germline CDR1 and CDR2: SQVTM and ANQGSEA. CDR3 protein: CSTYPDGPNYGYTF. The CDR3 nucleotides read TGCAGCACCTACCCGGACGGGCCTAACTATGGCTACACCTTC.

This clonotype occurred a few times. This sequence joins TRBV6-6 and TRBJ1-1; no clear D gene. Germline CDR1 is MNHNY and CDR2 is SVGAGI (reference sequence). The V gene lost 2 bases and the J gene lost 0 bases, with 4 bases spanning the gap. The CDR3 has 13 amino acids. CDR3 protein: CASSYLLNTEAFF. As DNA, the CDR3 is TGTGCCAGCAGTTACCTACTGAACACTGAAGCTTTCTTT.